What follows is one T cell receptor (beta chain) and its context. Its target is not known. These data belong to a study of CD8+ T cells in alopecia areata. Study-wide results and caveats: Relative to normal scalp, lesional scalp, especially alopecia totalis/universalis, showed higher clonality. Sequencing of scalp samples also includes resident alphabeta T cells from normal skin.

The germline V gene encodes CDR1 MDHEN and CDR2 SYDVKM. Trimming removed 5 bases at V and 8 bases at J, with 12 bases between. The CDR3 totals 12 residues. Investigators isolated RNA and reverse transcribed it into cDNA to act as the sequencing template. The assay was immunoSEQ multiplex PCR, and TCRdb's table has in-frame clones only and misses some. This sample has roughly 100,000 clones; less than 70% occur once, and the top ten carry 8.8%. Source material: CD4+ T cells sorted from blood. J is TRBJ1-2 and V is TRBV28; a weak D match, TRBD1 (5 bases). This TCR was sampled from a human donor in good health. The CDR3 here is CASSGTTWGYTF. The CDR3 nucleotides read TGTGCCAGCAGTGGGACGACGTGGGGCTACACCTTC.